This is a list of T cell receptor beta chains from one sample in a study of cytomegalovirus exposure and HLA in healthy donors. Assay used: immunoSEQ multiplex PCR; TCRdb lists only in-frame clones, some missing. This table holds around 140,000 clones, just under 85% found once. The sequenced material came from PBMCs. These receptors were collected from a woman aged 55 to 70 in good health and CMV-seropositive. Both conserved end residues are part of each CDR3. A D gene is named only where the DNA matches it firmly. For some rows the clone size is stated as once, few or many, or as a class when expanded; others skip it.

V gene: TRBV5-1; D gene: TRBD1; J gene: TRBJ2-5; clone size: -; CDR3 protein: CASSAGQGRGETQYF; CDR3 DNA: TGCGCCAGCAGCGCCGGACAGGGGAGGGGAGAGACCCAGTACTTC
V gene: TRBV6-5; D gene: TRBD1; J gene: TRBJ1-5; clone size: -; CDR3 protein: CASSQDRGKYQPQHF; CDR3 DNA: TGTGCCAGCAGCCAGGACAGGGGGAAGTATCAGCCCCAGCATTTT
V gene: TRBV4-3; D gene: TRBD1; J gene: TRBJ2-7; clone size: few; CDR3 protein: CASSQITGGAGPLRYEQYF; CDR3 DNA: TGCGCCAGCAGCCAAATTACAGGGGGCGCCGGGCCGTTAAGGTACGAGCAGTACTTC
V gene: TRBV28; D gene: -; J gene: TRBJ2-1; clone size: -; CDR3 protein: CASSLMSGNEQFF; CDR3 DNA: TGTGCCAGCAGTTTAATGTCCGGGAATGAGCAGTTCTTC
V gene: TRBV7-2; D gene: TRBD1; J gene: TRBJ1-4; clone size: -; CDR3 protein: CASSRRTGGDEKLFF; CDR3 DNA: TGTGCCAGCAGCCGTAGGACAGGGGGGGACGAAAAACTGTTTTTT
V gene: TRBV28; D gene: -; J gene: TRBJ1-1; clone size: -; CDR3 protein: CASMLTWEVNTEAFF; CDR3 DNA: TGTGCCAGCATGTTAACCTGGGAGGTGAACACTGAAGCTTTCTTT
V gene: TRBV18; D gene: -; J gene: TRBJ2-7; clone size: -; CDR3 protein: CASSPGWGAYEQYF; CDR3 DNA: TGTGCCAGCTCACCCGGTTGGGGAGCCTACGAGCAGTACTTC
V gene: TRBV30; D gene: -; J gene: TRBJ1-5; clone size: -; CDR3 protein: CAWSLSSRNQPQHF; CDR3 DNA: TGTGCCTGGAGTCTGAGTAGTCGGAATCAGCCCCAGCATTTT
V gene: TRBV10-3; D gene: -; J gene: TRBJ2-1; clone size: -; CDR3 protein: CAISTGGGRGNEQFF; CDR3 DNA: TGTGCCATCAGCACAGGTGGCGGAAGGGGCAATGAGCAGTTCTTC
V gene: TRBV11-2; D gene: -; J gene: TRBJ2-7; clone size: -; CDR3 protein: CASSPPGGPGYEQYF; CDR3 DNA: TGTGCCAGCAGCCCACCCGGAGGGCCAGGGTACGAGCAGTACTTC
V gene: TRBV4-2; D gene: TRBD2; J gene: TRBJ2-7; clone size: -; CDR3 protein: CASSQPRAGDSYEQYF; CDR3 DNA: TGTGCCAGCAGCCAACCCAGGGCGGGAGATTCCTACGAGCAGTACTTC
V gene: TRBV19; D gene: TRBD1; J gene: TRBJ2-6; clone size: -; CDR3 protein: CASSIAGTGISGANVLTF; CDR3 DNA: TGTGCCAGTAGTATCGCCGGGACAGGGATCTCTGGGGCCAACGTCCTGACTTTC
V gene: TRBV29-1; D gene: -; J gene: TRBJ2-1; clone size: -; CDR3 protein: CSAAVGGPYNEQFF; CDR3 DNA: TGCAGCGCCGCGGTGGGTGGTCCCTACAATGAGCAGTTCTTC
V gene: TRBV7-7; D gene: -; J gene: TRBJ1-1; clone size: -; CDR3 protein: CASSPTGEAGAFF; CDR3 DNA: TGTGCCAGCAGCCCTACCGGGGAGGCTGGAGCTTTCTTT
V gene: TRBV5-6; D gene: -; J gene: TRBJ2-7; clone size: -; CDR3 protein: CASSPYQTAYEQYF; CDR3 DNA: TGTGCCAGCAGCCCCTACCAGACAGCTTACGAGCAGTACTTC
V gene: TRBV27; D gene: TRBD2; J gene: TRBJ2-1; clone size: -; CDR3 protein: CASSFGGLAGPDYNEQFF; CDR3 DNA: TGTGCCAGCAGTTTCGGGGGACTAGCGGGTCCCGATTACAATGAGCAGTTCTTC
V gene: TRBV6-1; D gene: -; J gene: TRBJ2-4; clone size: -; CDR3 protein: CASSGLAKNIQYF; CDR3 DNA: TGTGCCAGCAGTGGGCTAGCCAAAAACATTCAGTACTTC
V gene: TRBV7-8; D gene: -; J gene: TRBJ2-7; clone size: once; CDR3 protein: CASRMEAGSSYEQYF; CDR3 DNA: TGTGCCAGCAGGATGGAGGCGGGAAGCTCCTACGAGCAGTACTTC
V gene: TRBV4-2; D gene: -; J gene: TRBJ2-7; clone size: -; CDR3 protein: CASSQDRRGLAPDEQYF; CDR3 DNA: TGTGCCAGCAGCCAAGATAGGCGGGGCCTAGCCCCGGACGAGCAGTACTTC
V gene: TRBV5-1; D gene: TRBD1; J gene: TRBJ2-7; clone size: -; CDR3 protein: CASSPGTGTYEQYF; CDR3 DNA: TGCGCCAGCAGCCCCGGGACAGGGACCTACGAGCAGTACTTC
V gene: TRBV6-1; D gene: -; J gene: TRBJ2-7; clone size: -; CDR3 protein: CASRDTGSGAYEQYF; CDR3 DNA: TGTGCCAGCAGGGATACGGGATCAGGAGCCTACGAGCAGTACTTC
V gene: TRBV18; D gene: TRBD1; J gene: TRBJ1-2; clone size: -; CDR3 protein: CASSPFLGTGYGYTF; CDR3 DNA: TGTGCCAGCTCGCCCTTTCTCGGGACAGGATATGGCTACACCTTC
V gene: TRBV6-1; D gene: -; J gene: TRBJ2-5; clone size: -; CDR3 protein: CASRRAHGTQETQYF; CDR3 DNA: TGTGCCAGCAGACGGGCACACGGGACACAAGAGACCCAGTACTTC
V gene: TRBV28; D gene: -; J gene: TRBJ1-3; clone size: -; CDR3 protein: CASSLITAGNTIYF; CDR3 DNA: TGTGCCAGCAGTTTGATAACAGCTGGAAACACCATATATTTT
V gene: TRBV19; D gene: TRBD1; J gene: TRBJ1-6; clone size: -; CDR3 protein: CANKTGPNSPLHF; CDR3 DNA: TGTGCCAACAAGACAGGGCCCAATTCACCCCTCCACTTT
V gene: TRBV5-1; D gene: -; J gene: TRBJ2-5; clone size: -; CDR3 protein: CASSFSRSGGETQYF; CDR3 DNA: TGCGCCAGCAGCTTTTCGCGGTCAGGAGGGGAGACCCAGTACTTC
V gene: TRBV6-1; D gene: -; J gene: TRBJ2-2; clone size: few; CDR3 protein: CASSAVDNTGELFF; CDR3 DNA: TGTGCCAGCAGTGCTGTAGATAACACCGGGGAGCTGTTTTTT
V gene: TRBV9; D gene: -; J gene: TRBJ2-2; clone size: -; CDR3 protein: CASSRANTGELFF; CDR3 DNA: TGTGCCAGCAGTCGCGCGAACACCGGGGAGCTGTTTTTT
V gene: TRBV27; D gene: TRBD2; J gene: TRBJ2-7; clone size: -; CDR3 protein: CASSSLVRGAYEQYF; CDR3 DNA: TGTGCCAGCAGTTCCTTAGTTCGGGGGGCCTACGAGCAGTACTTC
V gene: TRBV6-9; D gene: TRBD2; J gene: TRBJ2-5; clone size: -; CDR3 protein: CASTQGLAGGPRQETQYF; CDR3 DNA: TGTGCCAGCACCCAGGGACTAGCGGGAGGGCCCCGGCAAGAGACCCAGTACTTC
V gene: TRBV5-4; D gene: TRBD2; J gene: TRBJ2-5; clone size: few; CDR3 protein: CASSLARAGGEETQYF; CDR3 DNA: TGTGCCAGCAGCTTGGCCCGAGCGGGAGGGGAAGAGACCCAGTACTTC
V gene: TRBV18; D gene: -; J gene: TRBJ2-5; clone size: -; CDR3 protein: CASSRSRDKQEAQYF; CDR3 DNA: TGTGCCAGCTCACGTTCCCGGGACAAACAAGAGGCCCAGTACTTC
V gene: TRBV5-6; D gene: -; J gene: TRBJ1-5; clone size: -; CDR3 protein: CASSNSARKKTPPQPQHF; CDR3 DNA: TGTGCCAGCAGCAATTCGGCCAGGAAGAAGACGCCCCCTCAGCCCCAGCATTTT
V gene: TRBV5-1; D gene: -; J gene: TRBJ2-1; clone size: -; CDR3 protein: CASSPRTDYNEQFF; CDR3 DNA: TGCGCCAGCAGCCCCCGGACAGACTACAATGAGCAGTTCTTC
V gene: TRBV4-3; D gene: -; J gene: TRBJ2-7; clone size: -; CDR3 protein: CASSQDIQGRGYEQYF; CDR3 DNA: TGCGCCAGCAGCCAAGATATTCAGGGCAGAGGATACGAGCAGTACTTC
V gene: TRBV14; D gene: -; J gene: TRBJ2-7; clone size: -; CDR3 protein: CASSQDHYEQYF; CDR3 DNA: TGTGCCAGCAGCCAAGATCATTACGAGCAGTACTTC
V gene: TRBV28; D gene: -; J gene: TRBJ1-4; clone size: -; CDR3 protein: CASSSPRGRTNEKLFF; CDR3 DNA: TGTGCCAGCAGCTCTCCACGCGGGCGGACTAATGAAAAACTGTTTTTT
V gene: TRBV19; D gene: -; J gene: TRBJ1-5; clone size: -; CDR3 protein: CASSIAVWGEQPQHF; CDR3 DNA: TGTGCCAGTAGTATTGCTGTATGGGGAGAGCAGCCCCAGCATTTT
V gene: TRBV5-1; D gene: -; J gene: TRBJ2-7; clone size: -; CDR3 protein: CASSFSGDHEQYF; CDR3 DNA: TGCGCCAGCAGCTTTTCGGGTGATCACGAGCAGTACTTC
V gene: TRBV19; D gene: -; J gene: TRBJ1-4; clone size: -; CDR3 protein: CASSMPQIQNEKLFF; CDR3 DNA: TGTGCCAGTAGTATGCCGCAGATTCAAAATGAAAAACTGTTTTTT
V gene: TRBV6-4; D gene: TRBD2; J gene: TRBJ2-1; clone size: -; CDR3 protein: CASSDSGLAAKNEQFF; CDR3 DNA: TGTGCCAGCAGTGACTCTGGACTAGCGGCCAAGAATGAGCAGTTCTTC
V gene: TRBV5-1; D gene: -; J gene: TRBJ1-4; clone size: once; CDR3 protein: CASSLAGGVNEKLFF; CDR3 DNA: TGCGCCAGCAGCTTGGCTGGGGGCGTTAATGAAAAACTGTTTTTT
V gene: TRBV5-1; D gene: TRBD2; J gene: TRBJ2-5; clone size: -; CDR3 protein: CASSSGLATAYQETQYF; CDR3 DNA: TGCGCCAGCAGCTCGGGACTAGCGACAGCGTACCAAGAGACCCAGTACTTC
V gene: TRBV5-1; D gene: TRBD1; J gene: TRBJ1-1; clone size: few; CDR3 protein: CASSSTGGTEAFF; CDR3 DNA: TGCGCCAGCAGCTCGACAGGGGGCACTGAAGCTTTCTTT
V gene: TRBV9; D gene: -; J gene: TRBJ2-2; clone size: -; CDR3 protein: CASSVVEGPSGELFF; CDR3 DNA: TGTGCCAGCAGCGTAGTTGAGGGCCCATCCGGGGAGCTGTTTTTT
V gene: TRBV4-1; D gene: -; J gene: TRBJ2-7; clone size: -; CDR3 protein: CASSPETDYEQYF; CDR3 DNA: TGCGCCAGCAGCCCTGAGACTGATTACGAGCAGTACTTC
V gene: TRBV15; D gene: TRBD2; J gene: TRBJ2-1; clone size: -; CDR3 protein: CATSRETTTSGRPQEQFF; CDR3 DNA: TGTGCCACCAGCAGAGAAACAACCACTAGCGGGAGACCTCAAGAGCAGTTCTTC
V gene: TRBV6-6; D gene: -; J gene: TRBJ1-3; clone size: -; CDR3 protein: CASSYGSSGNTIYF; CDR3 DNA: TGTGCCAGCAGTTATGGTAGCTCTGGAAACACCATATATTTT
V gene: TRBV6-1; D gene: TRBD1; J gene: TRBJ1-5; clone size: -; CDR3 protein: CASSEALGTVEEPQHF; CDR3 DNA: TGTGCCAGCAGTGAAGCGCTAGGGACAGTGGAGGAGCCCCAGCATTTT
V gene: TRBV12-2; D gene: -; J gene: TRBJ2-7; clone size: -; CDR3 protein: CASRLPGTSGKVGEQYF; CDR3 DNA: TGTGCAAGTCGCTTACCCGGGACTAGCGGGAAAGTCGGCGAGCAGTACTTC
V gene: TRBV9; D gene: -; J gene: TRBJ1-3; clone size: -; CDR3 protein: CASSVESSGNTIYF; CDR3 DNA: TGTGCCAGCAGCGTAGAGAGCTCTGGAAACACCATATATTTT
V gene: TRBV5-4; D gene: -; J gene: TRBJ1-1; clone size: -; CDR3 protein: CASSSSGANTEAFF; CDR3 DNA: TGTGCCAGCAGCTCTTCAGGGGCGAACACTGAAGCTTTCTTT
V gene: TRBV10-3; D gene: -; J gene: TRBJ1-3; clone size: once; CDR3 protein: CAISESDRKVRNTIYF; CDR3 DNA: TGTGCCATCAGTGAGTCGGACAGAAAAGTTCGAAACACCATATATTTT
V gene: TRBV5-6; D gene: -; J gene: TRBJ2-7; clone size: -; CDR3 protein: CASSLEYNYEQYF; CDR3 DNA: TGTGCCAGCAGCTTGGAATACAATTACGAGCAGTACTTC
V gene: TRBV10-3; D gene: -; J gene: TRBJ2-1; clone size: -; CDR3 protein: CAISEPGLIRFF; CDR3 DNA: TGTGCCATCAGTGAACCGGGACTCATACGGTTCTTC
V gene: TRBV18; D gene: -; J gene: TRBJ1-4; clone size: few; CDR3 protein: CASSPAAMDEKLFF; CDR3 DNA: TGTGCCAGCTCACCTGCGGCCATGGATGAAAAACTGTTTTTT
V gene: TRBV19; D gene: -; J gene: TRBJ2-7; clone size: -; CDR3 protein: CASSYGGGDYEQYF; CDR3 DNA: TGTGCCAGTTCCTATGGTGGGGGCGACTACGAGCAGTACTTC
V gene: TRBV4-1; D gene: TRBD1; J gene: TRBJ2-7; clone size: -; CDR3 protein: CASSHPGTGDEQYF; CDR3 DNA: TGCGCCAGCAGCCACCCGGGGACAGGGGACGAGCAGTACTTC
V gene: TRBV7-3; D gene: TRBD1; J gene: TRBJ2-7; clone size: -; CDR3 protein: CASSPGQGVAYEQYF; CDR3 DNA: TGTGCCAGCAGCCCGGGACAGGGGGTCGCCTACGAGCAGTACTTC